Listed below are T cell receptor beta chains from one sample, sequenced in a study of T cell responses to AZD1222 COVID-19 vaccine. Sequencing was performed with immunoSEQ multiplex PCR; in TCRdb, only in-frame clones are kept and a portion is missing. The sample comprises over 100,000 clones, approximately 89% of which are singletons, and roughly 4.4% rests with the top ten. The sample was peripheral blood, taken 28 days after the second AZD1222 dose. The receptors shown here come from an adult who received the AZD1222 COVID-19 vaccine. CDR3s include the opening cysteine and the closing phenylalanine or tryptophan. Fields, in order: D gene, CDR3 length, J gene, V gene, clone size, CDR3 DNA, CDR3 protein. A D gene is named only where the DNA matches it firmly. Clone size is stated in some rows and not others, as once, few, many or a class when expanded.

>NA|15|TRBJ2-3|TRBV6-1|medium-sized
TGTGCCAGCAGTGAAGTAGCAGGGGGCACAGATACGCAGTATTTT
CASSEVAGGTDTQYF
>NA|14|TRBJ1-4|TRBV19|NA
TGTGCCAGTAGTGCACAGGTAACTAATGAAAAACTGTTTTTT
CASSAQVTNEKLFF
>NA|14|TRBJ1-3|TRBV28|NA
TGTGCCAGCACCCCGCGGTCTAGTCGAAACACCATATATTTT
CASTPRSSRNTIYF
>NA|14|TRBJ2-7|TRBV18|NA
TGTGCCAGCTCACCACCGGCCTTAAGAGGCGAGCAGTACTTC
CASSPPALRGEQYF
>NA|15|TRBJ1-4|TRBV6-5|NA
TGTGCCAGCAGTTACTCTGGGTCCCGCGGGGAAAAACTGTTTTTT
CASSYSGSRGEKLFF
>NA|13|TRBJ2-5|TRBV7-2|NA
TGTGCCAGCAGCTTAGACCTAGAAGAGACCCAGTACTTC
CASSLDLEETQYF
>TRBD1|14|TRBJ1-4|TRBV18|NA
TGTGCCAGCTCACCAAGGACAGGTGAAGAAAAACTGTTTTTT
CASSPRTGEEKLFF
>NA|15|TRBJ1-2|TRBV27|NA
TGTGCCAGCAAAAGCCCACAAGTCTCTAACTATGGCTACACCTTC
CASKSPQVSNYGYTF
>NA|14|TRBJ1-4|TRBV4-1|once
TGCGCCAGCAGCCAAGTCGGGGTGAGGGAAAAACTGTTTTTT
CASSQVGVREKLFF
>NA|13|TRBJ2-3|TRBV29-1|NA
TGCAGCGTTGAAGTTTCAGGGACAGATACGCAGTATTTT
CSVEVSGTDTQYF
>TRBD1|15|TRBJ1-4|TRBV7-9|NA
TGTGCCAGCAGCTTAGGGACAGGGCCGGATGAAAAACTGTTTTTT
CASSLGTGPDEKLFF
>NA|8|TRBJ2-7|TRBV20-1|once
TGCAGTGCTAGGGGCCTGTACTTC
CSARGLYF
>TRBD1|16|TRBJ2-5|TRBV24-1|NA
TGTGCCACCAGTGACTTAACCGGGACAGGTCAAGAGACCCAGTACTTC
CATSDLTGTGQETQYF
>TRBD2|15|TRBJ2-5|TRBV10-3|NA
TGTGCCATCAGTGAGTTGACTAGCAGCCAAGAGACCCAGTACTTC
CAISELTSSQETQYF
>TRBD1|13|TRBJ1-1|TRBV5-1|NA
TGCGCCAGCAGAACATCCACAGGGGGCAGAGCTTTCTTT
CASRTSTGGRAFF
>TRBD1|12|TRBJ2-7|TRBV15|NA
TGTGCCACCAGCAGAGACCGGGGACAGGAGTACTTC
CATSRDRGQEYF
>NA|14|TRBJ2-1|TRBV7-9|NA
TGTGCCAGCAGGAGGGCCGAGGCTGCGAATGAGCAGTTCTTC
CASRRAEAANEQFF
>TRBD1|17|TRBJ1-5|TRBV6-2/TRBV6-3|NA
TGTGCCAGCAGTCAAAACCGCGGACAGGGGGGAAATCAGCCCCAGCATTTT
CASSQNRGQGGNQPQHF
>TRBD1|15|TRBJ1-4|TRBV7-8|once
TGTGCCAGCAGCTTGACCGGGACAGGGCGAGAAAAACTGTTTTTT
CASSLTGTGREKLFF
>NA|16|TRBJ1-2|TRBV7-2|once
TGTGCCAGCAGCTCTGGGTTTACAATGGGGAAGTATGGCTACACCTTC
CASSSGFTMGKYGYTF
>TRBD2|16|TRBJ2-1|TRBV27|NA
TGTGCCAGCAGCCGAATCGGACTAGCGGGACGGAATGAGCAGTTCTTC
CASSRIGLAGRNEQFF
>TRBD1|17|TRBJ1-6|TRBV7-9|NA
TGTGCCAGCAGCTTAGGACAGGGGGCGGAATATAATTCACCCCTCCACTTT
CASSLGQGAEYNSPLHF
>NA|15|TRBJ2-6|TRBV7-8|NA
TGTGCCAGCAGCTTAGCGCTGGCTGGGGCCAACGTCCTGACTTTC
CASSLALAGANVLTF
>NA|12|TRBJ1-1|TRBV12-3/TRBV12-4|NA
TGTGCCAGCAGTTTTCGGAACACTGAAGCTTTCTTT
CASSFRNTEAFF
>NA|12|TRBJ1-6|TRBV7-9|many
TGTGCCAGCAGCTTAGGGGATTCACCCCTCCACTTT
CASSLGDSPLHF
>NA|13|TRBJ2-7|TRBV6-5|NA
TGTGCCAGCAGTTACGGACCCCTCTACGAGCAGTACTTC
CASSYGPLYEQYF
>NA|14|TRBJ1-4|TRBV6-5|once
TGTGCCAGCAGTTACTCGCCCCAGGCGCGGAAACTGTTTTTT
CASSYSPQARKLFF
>TRBD2|18|TRBJ2-1|TRBV23-1|NA
TGCGCCAGCAGTCCCACTAGCGGGAGGGCCGTAGGGTACAATGAGCAGTTCTTC
CASSPTSGRAVGYNEQFF
>NA|13|TRBJ1-2|TRBV28|NA
TGTGCCAGCAGTGGGGGCCGGAACTATGGCTACACCTTC
CASSGGRNYGYTF
>TRBD1|17|TRBJ1-2|TRBV5-1|NA
TGCGCCAGCAGCTTGGCGCCGGGACAGCTCCCTTTTGGTGGCTACACCTTC
CASSLAPGQLPFGGYTF
>TRBD2|14|TRBJ2-7|TRBV6-2/TRBV6-3|NA
TGTGCCAGCAGTTACGCGGGGGGGGTTTTCGAGCAGTACTTC
CASSYAGGVFEQYF
>TRBD1|15|TRBJ2-7|TRBV13|NA
TGTGCCAGCAGCGGATACAGGGGAAGAACCTACGAGCAGTACTTC
CASSGYRGRTYEQYF
>NA|14|TRBJ2-6|TRBV27|NA
TGTGCCAGCAGTATACTCTCTGGGGCCAACGTCCTGACTTTC
CASSILSGANVLTF
>NA|14|TRBJ1-3|TRBV6-5|NA
TGTGCCAGCAGCCCCGGGACGGGAGGAAACACCATATATTTT
CASSPGTGGNTIYF
>TRBD2|13|TRBJ2-1|TRBV24-1|NA
TGTGCCACCCCGCCTAGCGGGACCGGTGAGCAGTTCTTC
CATPPSGTGEQFF
>NA|15|TRBJ1-6|TRBV7-9|once
TGTGTCAGCAGCTTAGGGGCAGGGGATGTCTCACCCCTCCACTTT
CVSSLGAGDVSPLHF
>TRBD1|14|TRBJ1-1|TRBV5-1|NA
TGCGCCAGCAGTACCGGGACAGTGAGCACTGAAGCTTTCTTT
CASSTGTVSTEAFF
>NA|12|TRBJ1-5|TRBV7-9|NA
TGTGCCAGCAGCTTAGGGTCCTGGCCCCAGCATTTT
CASSLGSWPQHF
>NA|15|TRBJ2-3|TRBV9|NA
TGTGCCAGCAGTAACAGGGTTTGGAGCACAGATACGCAGTATTTT
CASSNRVWSTDTQYF
>NA|12|TRBJ1-5|TRBV3-1/TRBV3-2|NA
TGTGCCAGCAGCCACCTTAATCAGCCCCAGCATTTT
CASSHLNQPQHF
>TRBD1|14|TRBJ1-4|TRBV9|NA
TGTGCCAGCGGTCCGGGACAGGGCAATGAAAAACTGTTTTTT
CASGPGQGNEKLFF
>NA|15|TRBJ2-2|TRBV28|NA
TGTGCCAGCAGTTTCGGCGGGCGGGATAGCGGGGAGCTGTTTTTT
CASSFGGRDSGELFF
>TRBD2|14|TRBJ2-7|TRBV14|NA
TGTGCCAGCAGCTACTCGGCGGGAGTTTACGAGCAGTACTTC
CASSYSAGVYEQYF
>NA|16|TRBJ2-1|TRBV21-1|NA
TGTGCCAGCAGCTTGCACCCCGGGACAGGTGGATATGAGCAGTTCTTC
CASSLHPGTGGYEQFF
>NA|15|TRBJ2-5|TRBV7-6|NA
TGTGCCAGCAGCTTATCGGGGTACGCCAAGGAGACCCAGTACTTC
CASSLSGYAKETQYF
>TRBD2|15|TRBJ2-7|TRBV19|NA
TGTGCCAGTAGTATCCCCCAGCGGGAGATCTACGAGCAGTACTTC
CASSIPQREIYEQYF
>TRBD2|16|TRBJ2-1|TRBV7-9|few
TGTGCCAGCAGCTTAGCGCGGGGACTAGCTTACAATGAGCAGTTCTTC
CASSLARGLAYNEQFF
>NA|15|TRBJ1-5|TRBV27|few
TGTGCCAGCAGTAGGCAGGGATTAGGCAATCAGCCCCAGCATTTT
CASSRQGLGNQPQHF
>TRBD1|14|TRBJ2-7|TRBV28|NA
TGTGCCAGCAGTCCGGGACAGGACCCCTACGAGCAGTACTTC
CASSPGQDPYEQYF
>NA|15|TRBJ2-3|TRBV5-1|NA
TGCGCCAGCAGCGGCCGGGACCCAAACTATAATACGCAGTATTTT
CASSGRDPNYNTQYF
>NA|15|TRBJ2-1|TRBV27|NA
TGTGCCAGCAGTAGGGGGGACGGACCCTACAATGAGCAGTTCTTC
CASSRGDGPYNEQFF
>NA|14|TRBJ2-1|TRBV27|NA
TGTGCCAGCAGTCCGGGACTTTTATACAATGAGCAGTTCTTC
CASSPGLLYNEQFF
>NA|16|TRBJ1-1|TRBV4-1|NA
TGCGCCAGCAGCCAAGATCAGGGGCTGGTGAACACTGAAGCTTTCTTT
CASSQDQGLVNTEAFF
>TRBD1|17|TRBJ2-2|TRBV9|NA
TGTGCCAGCAGCGTAGATTTGGGACAGGGTGGTCGCGGGGAGCTGTTTTTT
CASSVDLGQGGRGELFF
>NA|14|TRBJ2-7|TRBV4-3|NA
TGCGCCAGCAGCCCTTGGACGGGGGTCTACGAGCAGTACTTC
CASSPWTGVYEQYF